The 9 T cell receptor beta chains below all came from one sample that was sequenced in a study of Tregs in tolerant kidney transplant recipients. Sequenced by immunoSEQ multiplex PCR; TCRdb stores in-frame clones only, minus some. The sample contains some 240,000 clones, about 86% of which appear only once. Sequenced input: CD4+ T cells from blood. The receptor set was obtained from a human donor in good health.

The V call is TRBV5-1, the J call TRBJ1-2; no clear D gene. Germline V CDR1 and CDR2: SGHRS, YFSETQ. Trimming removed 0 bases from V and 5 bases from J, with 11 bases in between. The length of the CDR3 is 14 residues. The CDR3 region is CASSLAGIGYGYTF. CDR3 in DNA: TGCGCCAGCAGCTTGGCCGGCATCGGATATGGCTACACCTTC. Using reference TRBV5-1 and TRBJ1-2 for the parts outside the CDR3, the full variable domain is KAGVTQTPRYLIKTRGQQVTLSCSPISGHRSVSWYQQTPGQGLQFLFEYFSETQRNKGNFPGRFSGRQFSNSRSEMNVSTLELGDSALYLCASSLAGIGYGYTFGSGTRLTVV.

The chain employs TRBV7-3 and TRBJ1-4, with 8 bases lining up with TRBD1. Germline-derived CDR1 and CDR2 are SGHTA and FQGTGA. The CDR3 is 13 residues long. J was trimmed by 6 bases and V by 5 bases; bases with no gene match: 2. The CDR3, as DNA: TGTGCCAGCAGCCAGGGGGCGGATGAAAAACTGTTTTTT. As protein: CASSQGADEKLFF.

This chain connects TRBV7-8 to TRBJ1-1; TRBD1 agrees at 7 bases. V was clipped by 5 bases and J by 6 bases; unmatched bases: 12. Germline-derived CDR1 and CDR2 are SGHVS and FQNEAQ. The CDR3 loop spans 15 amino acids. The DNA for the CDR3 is TGTGCCAGCAGCGAACGGACAGGTGGGGGTTCTGAAGCTTTCTTT. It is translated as CASSERTGGGSEAFF.

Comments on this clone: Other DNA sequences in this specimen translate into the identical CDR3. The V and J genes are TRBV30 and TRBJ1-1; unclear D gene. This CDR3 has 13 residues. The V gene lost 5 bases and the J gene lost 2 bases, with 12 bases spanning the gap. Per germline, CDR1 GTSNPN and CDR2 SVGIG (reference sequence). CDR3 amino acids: CAWEKALNTEAFF. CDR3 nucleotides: TGTGCCTGGGAGAAGGCCCTAAACACTGAAGCTTTCTTT.

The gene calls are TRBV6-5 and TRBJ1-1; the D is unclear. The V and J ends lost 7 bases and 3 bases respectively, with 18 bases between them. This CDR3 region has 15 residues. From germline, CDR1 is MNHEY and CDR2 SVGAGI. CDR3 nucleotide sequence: TGTGCCAGCAAGATCGAAGGAGCTACTTACACTGAAGCTTTCTTT. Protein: CASKIEGATYTEAFF.

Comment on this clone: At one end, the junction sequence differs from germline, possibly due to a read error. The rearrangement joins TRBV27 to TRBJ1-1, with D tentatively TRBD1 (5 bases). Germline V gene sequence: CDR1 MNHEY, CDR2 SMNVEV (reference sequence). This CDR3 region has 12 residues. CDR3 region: CASTPEIHRSPF. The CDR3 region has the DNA TGTGCCAGCACACCAGAAATACACAGGTCCCCTTTT.

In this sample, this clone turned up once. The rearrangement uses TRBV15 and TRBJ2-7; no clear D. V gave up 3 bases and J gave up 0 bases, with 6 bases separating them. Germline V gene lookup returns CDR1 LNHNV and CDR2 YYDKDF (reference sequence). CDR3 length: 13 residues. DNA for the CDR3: TGTGCCACCAGCAGGCATTCCTCCTACGAGCAGTACTTC. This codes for CATSRHSSYEQYF.

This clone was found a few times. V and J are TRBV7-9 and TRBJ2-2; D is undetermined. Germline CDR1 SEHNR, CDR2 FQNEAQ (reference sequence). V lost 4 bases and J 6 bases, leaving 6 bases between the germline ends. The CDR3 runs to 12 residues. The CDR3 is CASSSSAGELFF. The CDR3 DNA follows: TGTGCCAGCAGCTCCTCAGCCGGGGAGCTGTTTTTT.

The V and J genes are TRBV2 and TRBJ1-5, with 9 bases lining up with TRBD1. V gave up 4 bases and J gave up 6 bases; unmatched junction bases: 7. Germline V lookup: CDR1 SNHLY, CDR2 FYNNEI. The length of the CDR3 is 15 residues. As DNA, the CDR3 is TGTGCCAGCAGTGTAAACAGGGGGCTGGGTCAGCCCCAGCATTTT. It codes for CASSVNRGLGQPQHF.